Presented here are 25 T cell receptor beta chains from one specimen sequenced in a study of cytomegalovirus exposure and HLA in healthy donors. In the PCR, 60 Vbeta and 13 Jbeta primers were used. Generated by immunoSEQ multiplex PCR, the TCRdb table keeps only in-frame clones and is missing some. The sample has about 110,000 clones. Sample: PBMCs. These receptors all stem from a man aged 35 to 55 in good health and CMV-seropositive.

This chain connects TRBV18 to TRBJ2-1; unclear D gene. The CDR3 runs 13 residues. Trimming left V 4 bases short and J 4 bases short, with 8 bases between. CDR1 is KGHSH and CDR2 is LQKENI in the germline V gene. The CDR3 DNA reads TGTGCCAGCTCACGTGGCAGATACAATGAGCAGTTCTTC. It is translated as CASSRGRYNEQFF.

The chain employs TRBV6-5 and TRBJ2-5; a weak D match, TRBD1 (6 bases). The better agreement between TRBJ2-7 and the DNA end casts doubt on the J call. The CDR3 totals 11 residues. Germline CDR1 and CDR2: MNHEY and SVGAGI. The CDR3 is CASGQGYEQYF. In DNA form, the CDR3 reads TGTGCCAGCGGCCAGGGGTACGAGCAGTACTTC.

The V call is TRBV19, the J call TRBJ1-1; a possible D gene is TRBD1 (5 bases). The V gene lost 5 bases and the J gene lost 3 bases, with 13 bases spanning the gap. Germline V gene lookup returns CDR1 LNHDA and CDR2 SQIVND (reference sequence). CDR3 length: 14 amino acids. This chain's CDR3 is CASSVPGGHTEAFF. DNA of the CDR3: TGTGCCAGTAGTGTCCCCGGGGGTCACACTGAAGCTTTCTTT.

The chain joins TRBV2 to TRBJ1-2; TRBD1 agrees at 7 bases. V lost 0 bases, J lost 4 bases, and 5 bases stayed unmatched. Germline V gives CDR1 SNHLY, CDR2 FYNNEI. The CDR3 loop spans 15 amino acids. CDR3 coding DNA: TGTGCCAGCAGTGAAGCCCCGACAGGGTTCTATGGCTACACCTTC. Encoded protein: CASSEAPTGFYGYTF.

The rearrangement joins TRBV5-6 to TRBJ1-2, with 7 bases that match TRBD1. Trimming at V came to 3 bases and at J to 4 bases, leaving 9 bases not matched to a gene. CDR3 length equals 15 residues. The V gene's germline CDR1 is SGHDT and CDR2 YYEEEE. For the CDR3, the DNA is TGTGCCAGCAGCTCTACCGGACAGGCCGGCTATGGCTACACCTTC. This translates into CASSSTGQAGYGYTF.

J is TRBJ2-2 and V is TRBV10-2; D may be TRBD2 (6 bases). Germline assignment: CDR1 WSHSY and CDR2 SAAADI. Trimming shortened V by 0 bases and J by 5 bases, and 16 bases separated the two germline ends. The CDR3 covers 17 residues. In DNA, the CDR3 is TGCGCCAGCAGTGAGTCATTATGGCGGGGTTCGACCGGGGAGCTGTTTTTT. Translated: CASSESLWRGSTGELFF.

The V call is TRBV27, the J call TRBJ2-7, with 8 nucleotides matching TRBD1. V gave up 5 bases and J gave up 2 bases; unmatched junction bases: 8. The germline V gene has CDR1 MNHEY and CDR2 SMNVEV (reference sequence). The CDR3 has 15 residues. CDR3 residues: CASSATGQVPYEQYF. The DNA of the CDR3 is TGTGCCAGCAGTGCCACGGGACAGGTCCCCTACGAGCAGTACTTC.

The V call is TRBV11-2, the J call TRBJ2-1; the match to TRBD1 covers 7 bases. The junction had 14 bases not matched to a gene; V was cut back by 5 bases and J by 4 bases. This CDR3 comprises 17 residues. Germline CDR1 SGHAT, CDR2 FQNNGV. CDR3 coding DNA: TGTGCCAGCAGCCCCTACAGGGGCCTACCTCCTTACAATGAGCAGTTCTTC. It translates to CASSPYRGLPPYNEQFF.

CDR3 DNA sequence: TGCGCCAGCAGCCAAGGGAGGACAGGGACCTACGAGCAGTACTTC. Protein: CASSQGRTGTYEQYF. The chain employs TRBV4-3 and TRBJ2-7, with 8 bases aligning to TRBD1. The CDR3 sequence is 15 residues long. The germline V gene has CDR1 LGHNA and CDR2 YSLEER. J lost 2 bases, V lost 1 base, and 4 bases had no gene match.

This rearrangement joins TRBV28 to TRBJ1-5; 8 positions agree with TRBD1. This CDR3 comprises 15 residues. Germline V gives CDR1 MDHEN, CDR2 SYDVKM. Trimming at V came to 4 bases and at J to 8 bases, leaving 10 bases not matched to a gene. The CDR3 DNA reads TGTGCCAGCAGTTCTTATCGAACAGGGGGAAAGCCCCAGCATTTT. This sequence encodes CASSSYRTGGKPQHF.

This clone is identified as medium-sized (0.01 to 0.1%) from frequency. The chain combines TRBV28 with TRBJ1-2; D call uncertain. The CDR3 has 14 amino acids. V dropped 3 bases and J dropped 1 base, with 9 bases sitting between them. Germline V lookup: CDR1 MDHEN, CDR2 SYDVKM. The CDR3 is CASSFQSVNYGYTF. CDR3 sequence (DNA): TGTGCCAGCAGTTTCCAATCAGTTAACTATGGCTACACCTTC.

The chain employs TRBV5-4 and TRBJ1-6, with D perhaps TRBD1 (5 bases). Trimming shortened V by 4 bases and J by 1 base, and 9 bases separated the two germline ends. Looked up from germline, CDR1 is SGHNT and CDR2 is YYREEE (reference sequence). CDR3 length equals 15 residues. This chain's CDR3 is CASSRQGSYNSPLHF. The CDR3, as DNA: TGTGCCAGCAGCCGCCAGGGATCCTATAATTCACCCCTCCACTTT. Supplemented by reference TRBV5-4 and TRBJ1-6, the full variable domain reads ETGVTQSPTHLIKTRGQQVTLRCSSQSGHNTVSWYQQALGQGPQFIFQYYREEENGRGNFPPRFSGLQFPNYSSELNVNALELDDSALYLCASSRQGSYNSPLHFGNGTRLTVT.

The chain combines TRBV9 with TRBJ2-7; TRBD2 agrees at 14 bases. CDR3 size: 19 residues. J gave up 3 bases and V 2 bases, and 13 bases lay outside the gene matches. Looked up from germline, CDR1 is SGDLS and CDR2 is YYNGEE. CDR3 sequence (DNA): TGTGCCAGCAGCGTGGGGACTAGCGGGAGTCGCCATCTTTTCTACGAGCAGTACTTC. Protein: CASSVGTSGSRHLFYEQYF.

The chain links TRBV2 to TRBJ1-6, with D possibly being TRBD1 (5 bases). V was clipped by 5 bases and J by 4 bases, with 12 bases between them. Germline CDR1 SNHLY, CDR2 FYNNEI. The CDR3 length is 15 residues. DNA for the CDR3: TGTGCCAGCAGTCCGACAGACAGTTATAATTCACCCCTCCACTTT. Encoded protein: CASSPTDSYNSPLHF.

The chain is built from TRBV4-1 and TRBJ1-1; perhaps TRBD1 as D (6 bases). The CDR3 totals 14 residues. V was shortened by 3 bases and J by 4 bases, with 12 bases between the two germline ends. Germline CDR1 reads MGHRA; CDR2 reads YSYEKL. This chain's CDR3 is CASSHGTPSTEAFF. The CDR3 DNA reads as TGCGCCAGCAGCCACGGGACACCGAGCACTGAAGCTTTCTTT.

In nucleotides, the CDR3 is TGCGCCAGCAGCGTGGACAGCTATAATCAGCCCCAGCATTTT. It yields the protein CASSVDSYNQPQHF. V gene TRBV5-1 combines with J gene TRBJ1-5; perhaps TRBD1 as D (6 bases). This CDR3 region has 14 residues. The V end was cut by 4 bases, the J end by 4 bases, with 12 bases between. CDR1 is SGHRS, CDR2 YFSETQ, per germline.

The chain recombines TRBV6-5 with TRBJ1-4; D not certain. The germline V gene has CDR1 MNHEY and CDR2 SVGAGI. There are 14 residues in the CDR3. Trimming left V 4 bases short and J 5 bases short, with 11 bases between. The CDR3 region is CASSSGSANEKLFF. CDR3 sequence (DNA): TGTGCCAGCAGTTCCGGGTCTGCGAATGAAAAACTGTTTTTT.

This chain connects TRBV5-6 to TRBJ2-5, with D perhaps matching TRBD1 (6 bases). Between the trimmed V and J ends, which lost 4 bases and 0 bases, there was a span of 10 bases. Germline CDR1 reads SGHDT; CDR2 reads YYEEEE. The CDR3 runs to 14 residues. DNA for the CDR3: TGTGCCAGCAGCCCGGGGACACACCAAGAGACCCAGTACTTC. Protein: CASSPGTHQETQYF.

This chain joins TRBV19 and TRBJ2-7; no clear D gene. Germline V gene data show CDR1 as LNHDA and CDR2 as SQIVND (reference sequence). The length of the CDR3 is 14 residues. The ends were cut back, 6 bases at V and 2 bases at J, with 14 bases in the middle. CDR3 sequence (DNA): TGTGCCAGTAGCCCGGAGACGGTTACCTACGAGCAGTACTTC. Translation: CASSPETVTYEQYF.

The V gene is TRBV7-9, the J gene TRBJ2-1; 9 bases are a match to TRBD2. CDR1 is SEHNR, CDR2 FQNEAQ, per germline (reference sequence). With V trimmed by 5 bases and J by 4 bases, 6 bases remained unmatched. This CDR3 has 15 residues. CDR3 nucleotide sequence: TGTGCCAGCAGCCCGGGGACTAGCAAGTACAATGAGCAGTTCTTC. Amino acid sequence: CASSPGTSKYNEQFF.

To note about this clone: One junction end disagrees with the germline gene, perhaps due to a read error. The V and J genes are TRBV18 and TRBJ2-7; 7 bases agree with TRBD2. The V gene's germline CDR1 is KGHSH and CDR2 LQKENI. This CDR3 has 11 amino acids. The CDR3 reads CASSPGEGVAF. The DNA of the CDR3 is TGTGCCAGCTCACCGGGGGAGGGAGTTGCCTTC.

The rearrangement uses TRBV9 and TRBJ2-2; 9 positions match TRBD2. Germline V gene sequence: CDR1 SGDLS, CDR2 YYNGEE. The CDR3 extends over 20 amino acids. The V segment lost 0 bases and the J segment 0 bases; nucleotides outside the gene matches: 12. The CDR3 spells CASSVALAGHSTANTGELFF. The CDR3 DNA reads as TGTGCCAGCAGCGTAGCTCTAGCGGGACACTCTACCGCGAACACCGGGGAGCTGTTTTTT.

The CDR3 sequence: CASRQGLTSEQYF. The CDR3 DNA sequence: TGTGCCAGCAGACAGGGGCTCACCTCCGAGCAGTACTTC. The chain has TRBV5-4 and TRBJ2-7; TRBD1 matches 7 bases. Germline assignment: CDR1 SGHNT and CDR2 YYREEE (reference sequence). J was trimmed by 6 bases and V by 5 bases; bases with no gene match: 8. The CDR3 sequence is 13 residues long.

This rearrangement joins TRBV6-5 to TRBJ1-1, with D possibly matching TRBD1 (6 bases). V lost 4 bases and J 4 bases, leaving 7 bases between the germline ends. Germline V gene data show CDR1 as MNHEY and CDR2 as SVGAGI. This CDR3 region has 12 residues. The CDR3 is CASSFRGTEAFF. The CDR3 DNA is TGTGCCAGCAGTTTCAGGGGCACTGAAGCTTTCTTT.

The rearrangement links TRBV28 to TRBJ1-1, with TRBD1 identical over 8 bases. The CDR3 loop spans 15 amino acids. Germline V CDR1 and CDR2: MDHEN, SYDVKM. Trimming took 5 bases from V and 0 from J; bases not matched to a gene: 5. This CDR3 reads CASSTRTGMNTEAFF. CDR3 nucleotides: TGTGCCAGCAGTACCCGGACAGGGATGAACACTGAAGCTTTCTTT.